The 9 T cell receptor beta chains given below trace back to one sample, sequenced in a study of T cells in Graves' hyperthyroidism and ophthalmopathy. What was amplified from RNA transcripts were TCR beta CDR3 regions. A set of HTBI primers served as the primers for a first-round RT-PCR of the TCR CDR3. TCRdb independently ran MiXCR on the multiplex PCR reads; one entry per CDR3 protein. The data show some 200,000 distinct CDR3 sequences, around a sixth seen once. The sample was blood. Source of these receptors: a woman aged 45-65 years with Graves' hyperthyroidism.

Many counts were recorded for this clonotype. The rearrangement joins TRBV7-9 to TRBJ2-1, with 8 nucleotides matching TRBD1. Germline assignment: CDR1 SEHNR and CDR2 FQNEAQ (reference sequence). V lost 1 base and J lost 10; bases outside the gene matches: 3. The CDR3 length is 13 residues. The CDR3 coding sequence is TGTGCCAGCAGCTTAGAACAGGGGGAGGAGCAGTTCTTC. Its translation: CASSLEQGEEQFF.

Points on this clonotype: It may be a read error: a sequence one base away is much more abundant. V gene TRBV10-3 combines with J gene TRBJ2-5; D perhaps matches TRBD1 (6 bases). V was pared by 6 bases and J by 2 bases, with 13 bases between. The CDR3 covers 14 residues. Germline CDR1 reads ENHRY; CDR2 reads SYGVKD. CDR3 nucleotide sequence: TGTGCCATCAGCCAAGGGACAAGACAAGAGACCCAGTACTTC. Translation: CAISQGTRQETQYF.

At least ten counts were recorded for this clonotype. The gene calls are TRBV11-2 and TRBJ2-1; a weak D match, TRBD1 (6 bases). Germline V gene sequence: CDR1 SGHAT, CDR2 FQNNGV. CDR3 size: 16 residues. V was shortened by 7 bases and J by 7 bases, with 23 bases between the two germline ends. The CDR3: CASTLTGTQGKNEQFF. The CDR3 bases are TGTGCCAGCACTCTCACAGGCACACAGGGTAAGAATGAGCAGTTCTTC.

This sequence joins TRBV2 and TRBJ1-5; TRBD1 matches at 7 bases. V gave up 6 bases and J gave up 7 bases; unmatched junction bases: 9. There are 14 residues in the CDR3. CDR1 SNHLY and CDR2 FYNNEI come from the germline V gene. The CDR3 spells CASSQDRARQPQHF. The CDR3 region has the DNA TGTGCCAGCAGCCAAGACAGGGCGAGGCAGCCCCAGCATTTT.

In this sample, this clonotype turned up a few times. DNA for the CDR3: TGTGCCAGCAGTTTAACGGGTGTTACTAGCCGGGGAGAGCAGTTCTTC. It specifies CASSLTGVTSRGEQFF. This chain uses TRBV27 with TRBJ2-1; maybe TRBD2 (6 bases). The V end lost 2 bases, the J end lost 10 bases, and 21 bases lay between the germline ends. The germline gives CDR1 MNHEY, CDR2 SMNVEV (reference sequence). The CDR3 has 16 residues.

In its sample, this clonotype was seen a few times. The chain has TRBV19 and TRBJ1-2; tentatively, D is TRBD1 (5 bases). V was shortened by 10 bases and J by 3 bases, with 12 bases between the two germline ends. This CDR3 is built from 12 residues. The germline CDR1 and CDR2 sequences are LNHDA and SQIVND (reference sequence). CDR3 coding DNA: TGTGCCACCCAGGGTTATGACTATGGCTACACCTTC. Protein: CATQGYDYGYTF.

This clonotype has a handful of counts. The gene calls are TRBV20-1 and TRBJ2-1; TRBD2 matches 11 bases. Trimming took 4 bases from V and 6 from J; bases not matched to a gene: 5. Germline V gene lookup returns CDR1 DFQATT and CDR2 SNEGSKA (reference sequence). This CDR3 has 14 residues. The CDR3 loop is CSAIAGGVSNEQFF. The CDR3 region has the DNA TGCAGTGCTATAGCGGGAGGGGTTTCCAATGAGCAGTTCTTC.

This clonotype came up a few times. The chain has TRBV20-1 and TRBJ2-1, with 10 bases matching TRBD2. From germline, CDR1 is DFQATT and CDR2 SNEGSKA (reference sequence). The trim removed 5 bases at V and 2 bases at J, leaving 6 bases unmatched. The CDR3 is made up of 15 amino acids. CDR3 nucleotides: TGCAGTGCTTGTACTAGCGGGGAGACCTACAATGAGCAGTTCTTC. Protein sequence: CSACTSGETYNEQFF.

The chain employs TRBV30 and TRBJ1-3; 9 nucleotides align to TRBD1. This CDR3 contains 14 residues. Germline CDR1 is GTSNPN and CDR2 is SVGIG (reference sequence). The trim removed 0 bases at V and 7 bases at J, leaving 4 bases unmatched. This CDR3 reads CAWSVQQGANTIYF. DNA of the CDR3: TGTGCCTGGAGTGTACAACAGGGGGCGAACACCATATATTTT.